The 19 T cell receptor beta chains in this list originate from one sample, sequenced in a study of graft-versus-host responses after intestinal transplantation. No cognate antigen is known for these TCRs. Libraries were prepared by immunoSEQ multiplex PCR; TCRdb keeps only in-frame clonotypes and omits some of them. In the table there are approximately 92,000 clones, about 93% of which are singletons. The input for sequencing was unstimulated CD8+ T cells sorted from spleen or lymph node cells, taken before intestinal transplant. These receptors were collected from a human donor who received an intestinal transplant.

CDR3 region: CASRGSGGRDSYNEQFF. As DNA, the CDR3 is TGTGCCAGCAGGGGTAGCGGGGGGAGAGACTCCTACAATGAGCAGTTCTTC. The V and J genes are TRBV9 and TRBJ2-1; 10 bases are shared with TRBD2. The V and J ends lost 5 bases and 0 bases, in that order; junction bases with no gene match: 8. CDR1 SGDLS and CDR2 YYNGEE come from the germline V gene. This CDR3 is 17 amino acids long.

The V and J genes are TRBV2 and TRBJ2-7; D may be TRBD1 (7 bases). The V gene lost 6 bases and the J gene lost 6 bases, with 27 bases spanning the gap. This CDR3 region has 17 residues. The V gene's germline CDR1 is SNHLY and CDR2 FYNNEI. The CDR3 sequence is CASSRNPGGTVISEQYF. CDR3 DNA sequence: TGTGCCAGCAGCCGGAATCCGGGCGGGACAGTGATCTCCGAGCAGTACTTC.

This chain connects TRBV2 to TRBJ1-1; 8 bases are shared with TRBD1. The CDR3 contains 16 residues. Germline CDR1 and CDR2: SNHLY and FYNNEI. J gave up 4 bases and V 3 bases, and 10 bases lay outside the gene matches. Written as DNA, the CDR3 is TGTGCCAGCAGTGAGGACAGGGTAGGAGAGATCACTGAAGCTTTCTTT. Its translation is CASSEDRVGEITEAFF. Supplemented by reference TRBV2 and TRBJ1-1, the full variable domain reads EPEVTQTPSHQVTQMGQEVILRCVPISNHLYFYWYRQILGQKVEFLVSFYNNEISEKSEIFDDQFSVERPDGSNFTLKIRSTKLEDSAMYFCASSEDRVGEITEAFFGQGTRLTVV.

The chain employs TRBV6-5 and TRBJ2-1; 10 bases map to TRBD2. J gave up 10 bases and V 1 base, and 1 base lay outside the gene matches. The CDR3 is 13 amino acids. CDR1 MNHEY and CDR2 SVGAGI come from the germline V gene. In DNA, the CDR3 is TGTGCCAGCAGTTACTTAGCGGGGGGAGAGCAGTTCTTC. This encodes CASSYLAGGEQFF.

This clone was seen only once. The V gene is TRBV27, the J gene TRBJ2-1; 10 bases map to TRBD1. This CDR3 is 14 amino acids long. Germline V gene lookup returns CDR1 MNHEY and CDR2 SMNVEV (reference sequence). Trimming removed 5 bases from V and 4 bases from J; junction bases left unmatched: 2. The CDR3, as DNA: TGTGCCAGCAGTCGGACAGGGGGGTACAATGAGCAGTTCTTC. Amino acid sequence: CASSRTGGYNEQFF.

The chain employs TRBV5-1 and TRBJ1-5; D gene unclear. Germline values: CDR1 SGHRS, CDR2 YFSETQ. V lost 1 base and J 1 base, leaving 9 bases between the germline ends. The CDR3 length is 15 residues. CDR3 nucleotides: TGCGCCAGCAGCTTGACCTCCGGCAGCAATCAGCCCCAGCATTTT. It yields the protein CASSLTSGSNQPQHF.

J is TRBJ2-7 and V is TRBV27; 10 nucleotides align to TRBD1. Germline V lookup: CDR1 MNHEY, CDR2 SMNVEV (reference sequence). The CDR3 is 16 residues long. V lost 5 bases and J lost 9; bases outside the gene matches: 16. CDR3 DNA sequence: TGTGCCAGCAGTACCATACGACAGGGGGCAATTTTGGGGCAGTACTTC. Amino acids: CASSTIRQGAILGQYF.

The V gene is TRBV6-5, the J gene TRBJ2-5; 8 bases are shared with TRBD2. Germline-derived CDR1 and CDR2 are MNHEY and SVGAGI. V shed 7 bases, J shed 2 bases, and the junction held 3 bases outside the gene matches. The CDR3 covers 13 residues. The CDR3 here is CASTREGQETQYF. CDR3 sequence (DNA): TGTGCCAGCACCCGGGAGGGACAAGAGACCCAGTACTTC.

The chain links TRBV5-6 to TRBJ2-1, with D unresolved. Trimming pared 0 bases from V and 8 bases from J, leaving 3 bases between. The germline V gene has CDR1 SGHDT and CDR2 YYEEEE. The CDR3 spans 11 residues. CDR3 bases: TGTGCCAGCAGCTTGGACTATGAGCAGTTCTTC. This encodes CASSLDYEQFF.

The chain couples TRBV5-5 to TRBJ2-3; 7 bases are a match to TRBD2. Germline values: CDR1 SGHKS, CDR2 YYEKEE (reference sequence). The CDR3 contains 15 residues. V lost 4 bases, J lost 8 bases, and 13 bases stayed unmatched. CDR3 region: CASSGRTSVTGTQYF. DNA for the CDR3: TGTGCCAGCAGCGGCCGAACTAGCGTGACCGGTACGCAGTATTTT.

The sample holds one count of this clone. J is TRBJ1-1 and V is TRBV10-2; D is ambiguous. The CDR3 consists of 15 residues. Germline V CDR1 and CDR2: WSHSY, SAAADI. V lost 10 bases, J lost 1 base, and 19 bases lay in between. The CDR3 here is CATWELWGGNTEAFF. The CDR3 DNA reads TGCGCCACCTGGGAACTCTGGGGTGGGAACACTGAAGCTTTCTTT.

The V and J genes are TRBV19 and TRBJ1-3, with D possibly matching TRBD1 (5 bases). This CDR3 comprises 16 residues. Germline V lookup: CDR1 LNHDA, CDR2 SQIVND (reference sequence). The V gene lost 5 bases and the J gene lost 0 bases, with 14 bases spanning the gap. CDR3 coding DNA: TGTGCCAGTAGTCTCTGGGACGCGAGCTCTGGAAACACCATATATTTT. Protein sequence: CASSLWDASSGNTIYF.

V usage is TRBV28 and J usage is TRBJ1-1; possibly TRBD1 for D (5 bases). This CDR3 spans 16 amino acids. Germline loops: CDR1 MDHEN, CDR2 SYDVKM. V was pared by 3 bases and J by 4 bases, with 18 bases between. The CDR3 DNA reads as TGTGCCAGCAGTTTCTACCCTGGGGGGGTGGGCACTGAAGCTTTCTTT. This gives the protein CASSFYPGGVGTEAFF.

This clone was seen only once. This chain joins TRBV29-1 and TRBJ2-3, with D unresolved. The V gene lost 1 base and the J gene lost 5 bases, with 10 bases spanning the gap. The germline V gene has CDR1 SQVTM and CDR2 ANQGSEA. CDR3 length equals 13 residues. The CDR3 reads CSVEAMMGDTQYF. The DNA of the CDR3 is TGCAGCGTTGAAGCTATGATGGGAGATACGCAGTATTTT.

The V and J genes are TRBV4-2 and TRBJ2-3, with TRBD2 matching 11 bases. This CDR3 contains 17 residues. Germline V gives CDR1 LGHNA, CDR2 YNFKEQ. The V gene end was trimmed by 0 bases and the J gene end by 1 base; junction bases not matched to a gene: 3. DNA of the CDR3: TGTGCCAGCAGCCAAGACCAGACTAGCGGGGGCACAGATACGCAGTATTTT. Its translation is CASSQDQTSGGTDTQYF.

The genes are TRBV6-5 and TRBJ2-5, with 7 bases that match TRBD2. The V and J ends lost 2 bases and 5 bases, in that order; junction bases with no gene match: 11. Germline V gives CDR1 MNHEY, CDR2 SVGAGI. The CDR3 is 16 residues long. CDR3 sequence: CASSYDGRARTETQYF. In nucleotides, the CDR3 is TGTGCCAGCAGTTACGATGGGAGGGCCAGGACGGAGACCCAGTACTTC.

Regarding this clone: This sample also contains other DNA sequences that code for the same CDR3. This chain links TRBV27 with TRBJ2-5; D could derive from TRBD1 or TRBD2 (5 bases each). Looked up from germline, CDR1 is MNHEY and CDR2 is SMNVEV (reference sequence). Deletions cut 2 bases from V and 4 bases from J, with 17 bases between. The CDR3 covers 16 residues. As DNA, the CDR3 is TGTGCCAGCAGTTTACACGCTGGGGGTCCGGGAGAGACCCAGTACTTC. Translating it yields CASSLHAGGPGETQYF.

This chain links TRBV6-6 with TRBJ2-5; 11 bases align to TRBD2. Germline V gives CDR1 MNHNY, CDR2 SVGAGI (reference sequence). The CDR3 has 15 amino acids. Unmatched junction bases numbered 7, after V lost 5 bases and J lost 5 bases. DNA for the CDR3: TGTGCCAGCAGTCGTAGCGGGGGGGCTGGGGAGACCCAGTACTTC. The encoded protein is CASSRSGGAGETQYF.

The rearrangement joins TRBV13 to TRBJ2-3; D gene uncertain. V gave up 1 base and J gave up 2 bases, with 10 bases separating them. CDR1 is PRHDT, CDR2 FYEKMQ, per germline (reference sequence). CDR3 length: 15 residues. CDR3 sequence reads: CASSLVGQPTDTQYF. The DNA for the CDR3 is TGTGCCAGCAGCTTAGTCGGGCAGCCCACAGATACGCAGTATTTT.